These T cell receptor beta chains were read from a single sample in a study of cytomegalovirus exposure and HLA in healthy donors. The repertoire was sequenced with immunoSEQ multiplex PCR; TCRdb's copy has only in-frame clones and lacks some. The sample gives some 110,000 clones, roughly four fifths of which show up once; 1.6% is in the top ten. Sequenced: PBMCs. Every receptor here comes from a man aged 50-60 years in good health and CMV-seronegative. CDR3s include the opening cysteine and the closing phenylalanine or tryptophan. The D gene is left open where the match is weak. Rows give clone size only sometimes, using once, few, many, or a class for an expanded clone.

v_gene,d_gene,j_gene,abundance,CDR3aa,CDR3nt
TRBV5-1,TRBD2,TRBJ2-5,NA,CASSPQTSGGQETQYF,TGCGCCAGCAGCCCTCAGACTAGCGGGGGGCAAGAGACCCAGTACTTC
TRBV6-1,TRBD2,TRBJ2-5,NA,CASSEASGGQETQYF,TGTGCCAGCAGTGAAGCTAGCGGGGGGCAAGAGACCCAGTACTTC
TRBV29-1,NA,TRBJ1-2,NA,CSVEEGSGVGSGYTF,TGCAGCGTTGAAGAGGGGTCAGGGGTAGGCTCTGGCTACACCTTC
TRBV6-5,NA,TRBJ2-3,NA,CASSRGNTDTQYF,TGTGCCAGCAGCCGAGGGAACACAGATACGCAGTATTTT
TRBV10-1,TRBD1,TRBJ1-4,NA,CASSEGGEAEKLFF,TGCGCCAGCAGTGAAGGGGGCGAAGCTGAAAAACTGTTTTTT
TRBV5-5,NA,TRBJ2-2,NA,CASSWGDTGELFF,TGTGCCAGCAGCTGGGGGGACACCGGGGAGCTGTTTTTT
TRBV7-9,TRBD1,TRBJ1-2,NA,CSSSLAFQGANYGYTF,TGTTCCAGCAGCTTAGCCTTCCAGGGGGCGAACTATGGCTACACCTTC
TRBV6-1,TRBD1,TRBJ1-1,few,CASRQQGASTEAFF,TGTGCCAGCAGACAACAGGGGGCGAGCACTGAAGCTTTCTTT
TRBV9,NA,TRBJ1-1,NA,CASSARTASDTEAFF,TGTGCCAGCAGCGCCCGGACAGCCTCGGACACTGAAGCTTTCTTT
TRBV6-5,TRBD1,TRBJ1-4,NA,CASSYRDRDEKLFF,TGTGCCAGCAGTTACAGGGACAGGGACGAAAAACTGTTTTTT
TRBV6-6,NA,TRBJ2-3,NA,CASSYSRGASTDTQYF,TGTGCCAGCAGTTACTCTCGGGGGGCTAGCACAGATACGCAGTATTTT
TRBV27,NA,TRBJ2-5,once,CASRGNRLLGAGRETQYF,TGTGCCAGCAGGGGTAATCGGCTACTGGGGGCCGGTCGAGAGACCCAGTACTTC
TRBV5-1,TRBD1,TRBJ2-5,NA,CASSGTGGVETQYF,TGCGCCAGCAGCGGTACAGGGGGCGTAGAGACCCAGTACTTC
TRBV19,TRBD1,TRBJ1-3,once,CASSMPGQRGNTIYF,TGTGCCAGTAGTATGCCGGGACAGAGAGGAAACACCATATATTTT
TRBV19,NA,TRBJ2-2,NA,CASSSGTSTGELFF,TGTGCCAGTAGCTCCGGGACAAGTACCGGGGAGCTGTTTTTT
TRBV28,NA,TRBJ1-2,NA,CASSLRQGRGANYGYTF,TGTGCCAGCAGTTTACGGCAGGGAAGAGGAGCTAACTATGGCTACACCTTC
TRBV18,NA,TRBJ1-2,NA,CASSPEAPGAPNYGYTF,TGTGCCAGCTCACCGGAGGCCCCAGGGGCCCCTAACTATGGCTACACCTTC
TRBV7-2,NA,TRBJ2-5,NA,CASSLLSQETQYF,TGTGCCAGCAGCTTATTGTCTCAAGAGACCCAGTACTTC
TRBV4-3,NA,TRBJ2-7,NA,CASRDFPTYEQYF,TGCGCCAGCCGGGACTTCCCGACGTACGAGCAGTACTTC
TRBV6-1,NA,TRBJ2-3,NA,CASSEGRDTDTQYF,TGTGCCAGCAGTGAAGGGAGGGATACAGATACGCAGTATTTT
TRBV7-9,TRBD1,TRBJ2-1,once,CASSSLTGALIYNEQFF,TGTGCCAGCAGCTCGTTGACAGGGGCGCTCATATACAATGAGCAGTTCTTC
TRBV7-9,NA,TRBJ1-6,NA,CSSSPGTTYNSPLHF,TGTTCCAGCAGTCCCGGGACAACTTATAATTCACCCCTCCACTTT
TRBV28,TRBD1,TRBJ1-1,NA,CASSLSLGGEDTEAFF,TGTGCCAGCAGTTTATCCTTAGGGGGCGAGGACACTGAAGCTTTCTTT